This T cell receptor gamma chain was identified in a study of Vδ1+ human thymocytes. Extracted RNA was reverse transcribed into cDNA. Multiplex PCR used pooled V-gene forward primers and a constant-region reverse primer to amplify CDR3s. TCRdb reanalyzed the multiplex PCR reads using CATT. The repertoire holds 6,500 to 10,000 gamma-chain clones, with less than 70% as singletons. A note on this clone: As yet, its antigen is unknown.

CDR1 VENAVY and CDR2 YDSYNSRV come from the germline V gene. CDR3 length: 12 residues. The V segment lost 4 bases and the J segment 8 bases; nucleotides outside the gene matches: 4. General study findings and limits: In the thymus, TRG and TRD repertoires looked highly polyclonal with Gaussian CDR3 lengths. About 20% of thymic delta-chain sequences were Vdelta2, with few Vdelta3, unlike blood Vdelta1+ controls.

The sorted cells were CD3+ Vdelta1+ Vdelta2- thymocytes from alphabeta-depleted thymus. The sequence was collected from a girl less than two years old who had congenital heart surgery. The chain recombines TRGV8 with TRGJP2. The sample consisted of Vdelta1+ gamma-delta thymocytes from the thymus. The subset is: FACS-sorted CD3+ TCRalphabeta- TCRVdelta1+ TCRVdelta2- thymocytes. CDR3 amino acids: CATWESDWIKTF. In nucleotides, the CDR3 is TGTGCCACCTGGGAGTCCGATTGGATCAAGACGTTT.